The clone carrying this T cell receptor (beta chain) has only one observation. The antigen is not known. The data were taken from a study of regulatory dendritic cells for organ transplantation. Study-wide points: The most alloreactive TCR clonotypes were found in resting memory CD8+ cells.

Trimming pared 1 base from V and 3 bases from J, leaving 12 bases between. CDR1 is SGHDN and CDR2 is FVKESK in the germline V gene. The CDR3 totals 15 residues. Some clones are missing from TCRdb's copy, which holds only in-frame ones; the method was immunoSEQ multiplex PCR. The table records roughly 30,000 clones, under 90% of them present only once. The origin of this receptor is a human donor in good health. The chain recombines TRBV14 with TRBJ2-5; D call uncertain. Material for sequencing was naive CD8+ T cells from blood. The subset was: CD45RA+ naive T cells. CDR3 nucleotide sequence: TGTGCCAGCAGCCAAGGATCCCCAGAGGAAGAGACCCAGTACTTC. This gives the protein CASSQGSPEEETQYF.